This T cell receptor (beta chain) originates from a study of blood T cells in healthy people across ages. Using a J-beta primer mix together with a sample-barcoded 5' primer, a second PCR was run for roughly 7 to 11 cycles. TCRdb re-analysed the 5' RACE reads in MiXCR, keeping a single row per CDR3 protein. The repertoire includes 600,000 to 850,000 distinct CDR3 sequences, approximately 39% of them detected once, and roughly 19% sits in the top ten. V was trimmed by 3 bases and J by 3 bases, leaving 16 bases between them. The CDR3 runs to 16 residues. CDR1 SGHTA and CDR2 FQGTGA come from the germline V gene.

The rearrangement uses TRBV7-3 and TRBJ2-3; maybe TRBD2 (7 bases). This receptor was obtained from a woman aged 60-75 years in good health. The sequenced sample consisted of blood. The CDR3 protein is CASSFQGGVVTDTQYF. Here the CDR3 DNA reads TGTGCCAGCAGCTTCCAAGGGGGGGTGGTGACAGATACGCAGTATTTT.